A selection of T cell receptor beta chains follows, all from one sample in a study of T cells expressing NK-cell markers. Each CDR3 protein gets one entry in TCRdb, which reprocessed the 5' RACE reads and gives no DNA. Its table records about 160,000 distinct CDR3 sequences. The sample comprised blood T cells: a sorted CD56 or NKG2C T cell subset, CD4+ or CD8+ T cells, or bulk PBMC T cells (not recorded which). All receptors derive from a woman between 18 and 75 years old in good health. CDR3s include the opening cysteine and the closing phenylalanine or tryptophan.

j_call v_call cdr3_aa
TRBJ2-2 TRBV11-3 CASSTEGQTRELFF
TRBJ1-3 TRBV29-1 CSVAPTGYGNTIYF
TRBJ2-2 TRBV5-1 CASSLGFDTGELFF
TRBJ1-1 TRBV5-1 CASGTGSNTEAFF
TRBJ2-1 TRBV4-1 CASSQVGGNEQFF
TRBJ2-7 TRBV20-1 CSAAAGTAVYEQYF
TRBJ2-7 TRBV10-3 CAISETSRPGEQYF
TRBJ2-1 TRBV20-1 CSAPRTSKEQFF
TRBJ1-2 TRBV28 CASIGQGDLTYGYTF
TRBJ2-5 TRBV9 CASSDWEGGTQYF
TRBJ2-1 TRBV20-1 CSTSLDRIGEQFF
TRBJ2-7 TRBV18 CASSPSQATWANEQYF
TRBJ1-5 TRBV29-1 CSVEVWNFSNQPQHF
TRBJ1-1 TRBV2 CASALRGLENTEAFF
TRBJ2-3 TRBV5-1 CASSQDYSAGTDTQYF
TRBJ1-4 TRBV6-1 CASSEALGTTNEKLFF